The clone carrying this TCR beta chain came up a few times. No antigen is known for it. The data were taken from a study of T cells in Graves' hyperthyroidism and ophthalmopathy. Study-wide findings and caveats: Researchers found most expanded thyroid clonotypes above 0.001 in blood as well. Ophthalmopathy, as predicted by the model, came a median around 6 months after the prediction.

The junction had 4 bases not matched to a gene; V was cut back by 2 bases and J by 3 bases. This CDR3 spans 15 amino acids. Germline CDR1 and CDR2: KGHSH and LQKENI. Stable disease denoted Graves' hyperthyroidism without ophthalmopathy progression within 18 months. Exclusion criteria comprised uncontrolled infection, other autoimmune disease, pregnancy or lactation. There were TCR beta CDR3 regions amplified from RNA transcripts. Using the HTBI primer set, a first-round RT-PCR was run on the TCR CDR3. From the multiplex PCR reads, TCRdb called clonotypes with MiXCR, one entry per CDR3 protein. The sample lists around 300,000 distinct CDR3 sequences, roughly 13% occurring once.

The sequence came from a woman between 40 and 55 years old with Graves' hyperthyroidism. The chain links TRBV18 to TRBJ2-3; TRBD2 matches at 8 bases. The sample taken for sequencing was blood. The CDR3 reads CASSPSSGRTDTQYF. The CDR3 nucleotides read TGTGCCAGCTCACCATCAAGCGGGAGAACAGATACGCAGTATTTT. The full variable domain, completed using reference TRBV18 and TRBJ2-3, is NAGVMQNPRHLVRRRGQEARLRCSPMKGHSHVYWYRQLPEEGLKFMVYLQKENIIDESGMPKERFSAEFPKEGPSILRIQQVVRGDSAAYFCASSPSSGRTDTQYFGPGTRLTVL.